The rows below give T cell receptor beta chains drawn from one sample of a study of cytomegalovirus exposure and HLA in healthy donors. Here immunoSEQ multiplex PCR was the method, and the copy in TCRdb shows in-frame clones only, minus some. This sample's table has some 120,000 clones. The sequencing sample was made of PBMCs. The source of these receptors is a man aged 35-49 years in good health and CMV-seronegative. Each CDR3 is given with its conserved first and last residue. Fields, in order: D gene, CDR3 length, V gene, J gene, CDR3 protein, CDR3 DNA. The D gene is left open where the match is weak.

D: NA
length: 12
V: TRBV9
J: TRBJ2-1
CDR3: CASSLMRGEQFF
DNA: TGTGCCAGCAGCCTCATGCGGGGTGAGCAGTTCTTC

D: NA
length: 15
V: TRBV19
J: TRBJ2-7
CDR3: CASSIGQTISYEQYF
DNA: TGTGCCAGTAGTATTGGACAGACTATCTCCTACGAGCAGTACTTC

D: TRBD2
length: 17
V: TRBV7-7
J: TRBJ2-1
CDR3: CASSSSKGLAGGGEQFF
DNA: TGTGCTAGCAGCTCCAGCAAGGGACTAGCGGGAGGTGGTGAGCAGTTCTTC

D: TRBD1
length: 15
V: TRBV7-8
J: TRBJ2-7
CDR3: CASSPGTGRTYEQYF
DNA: TGTGCCAGCAGCCCCGGGACAGGGCGAACCTACGAGCAGTACTTC

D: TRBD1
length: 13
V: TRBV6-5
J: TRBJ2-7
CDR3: CASSRTGLSEQYF
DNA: TGTGCCAGCAGCCGGACAGGCCTCTCCGAGCAGTACTTC

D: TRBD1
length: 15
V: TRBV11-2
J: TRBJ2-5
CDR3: CASRTAGTGGETQYF
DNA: TGTGCCAGCAGGACAGCAGGGACAGGGGGGGAGACCCAGTACTTC

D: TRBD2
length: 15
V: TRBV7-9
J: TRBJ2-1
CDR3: CASSRTGTSMNEQFF
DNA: TGTGCCAGCAGCAGAACCGGGACTAGCATGAATGAGCAGTTCTTC

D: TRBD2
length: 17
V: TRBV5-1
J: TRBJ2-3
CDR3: CASSPGTSGGSTDTQYF
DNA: TGCGCCAGCAGCCCCGGGACTAGCGGAGGGAGCACAGATACGCAGTATTTT

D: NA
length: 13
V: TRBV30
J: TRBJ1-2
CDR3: CAWTWGANYGYTF
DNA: TGTGCCTGGACTTGGGGAGCTAACTATGGCTACACCTTC

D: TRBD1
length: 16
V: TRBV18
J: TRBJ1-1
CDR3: CASSPLQQGANTEAFF
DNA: TGTGCCAGCTCACCACTCCAACAGGGGGCAAACACTGAAGCTTTCTTT

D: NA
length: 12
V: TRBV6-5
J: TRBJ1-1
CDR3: CASSSPEAGLFF
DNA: TGTGCCAGCAGTTCCCCCGAGGCAGGACTTTTCTTT

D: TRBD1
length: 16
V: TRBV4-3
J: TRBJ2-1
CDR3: CASSQGRDRAFDEQFF
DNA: TGCGCCAGCAGCCAAGGTCGGGACAGGGCTTTTGATGAGCAGTTCTTC

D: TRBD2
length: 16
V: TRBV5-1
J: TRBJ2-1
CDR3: CASSFTGGSSYNEQFF
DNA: TGCGCCAGCAGCTTCACCGGGGGGAGCTCCTACAATGAGCAGTTCTTC

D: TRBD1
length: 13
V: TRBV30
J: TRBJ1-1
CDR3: CAYLGTENTEAFF
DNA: TGTGCCTATCTAGGGACAGAAAACACTGAAGCTTTCTTT

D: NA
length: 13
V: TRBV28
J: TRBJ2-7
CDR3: CASQFGGGYEQYF
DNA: TGTGCCTCCCAGTTCGGGGGAGGCTACGAGCAGTACTTC

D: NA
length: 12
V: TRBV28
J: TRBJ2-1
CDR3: CASSLVGGEQFF
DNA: TGTGCCAGCAGTTTAGTAGGGGGTGAGCAGTTCTTC

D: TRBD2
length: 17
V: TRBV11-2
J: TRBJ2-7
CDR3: CASSLIGTGLGPREQYF
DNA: TGTGCCAGCAGCTTAATAGGTACGGGACTAGGGCCCCGGGAGCAGTACTTC

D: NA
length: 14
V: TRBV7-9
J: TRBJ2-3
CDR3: CASSLGLGRNTQYF
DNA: TGTGCCAGCAGCTTGGGACTGGGGAGGAATACGCAGTATTTT

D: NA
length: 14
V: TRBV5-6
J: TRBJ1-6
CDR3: CASSPGHGYSPLHF
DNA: TGTGCCAGCAGCCCGGGACACGGGTATTCACCCCTCCACTTT

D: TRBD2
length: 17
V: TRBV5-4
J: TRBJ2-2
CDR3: CASSPGGLAGGDGELFF
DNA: TGTGCCAGCAGCCCGGGGGGACTAGCGGGAGGCGACGGGGAGCTGTTTTTT

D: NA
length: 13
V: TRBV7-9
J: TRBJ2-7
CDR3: CASSFAGRYEQYF
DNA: TGTGCCAGCAGCTTCGCGGGCCGCTACGAGCAGTACTTC

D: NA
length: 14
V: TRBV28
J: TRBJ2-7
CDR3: CASSPISVSYEQYF
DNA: TGTGCCAGCAGTCCGATATCAGTCTCCTACGAGCAGTACTTC

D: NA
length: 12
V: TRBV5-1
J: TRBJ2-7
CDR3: CASSLDRAEQYF
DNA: TGCGCCAGCAGCTTGGACAGGGCCGAGCAGTACTTC

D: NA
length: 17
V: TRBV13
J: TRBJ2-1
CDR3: CASSLGNSWREGYEQFF
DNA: TGTGCCAGCAGCTTAGGCAATTCCTGGAGGGAAGGCTATGAGCAGTTCTTC

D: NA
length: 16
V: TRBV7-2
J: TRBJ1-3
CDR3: CASSLARGRTGNTIYF
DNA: TGTGCCAGCAGCTTAGCGCGGGGTAGGACTGGAAACACCATATATTTT

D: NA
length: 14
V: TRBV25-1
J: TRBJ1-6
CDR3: CASSESPGNSPLHF
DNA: TGTGCCAGCAGTGAATCTCCAGGGAATTCACCCCTCCACTTT

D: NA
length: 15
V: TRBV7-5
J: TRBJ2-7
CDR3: CARSEPGQGRYEQYF
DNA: TGTGCCAGAAGCGAACCGGGACAGGGAAGGTACGAGCAGTACTTC

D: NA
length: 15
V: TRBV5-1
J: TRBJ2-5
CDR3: CASSLGDISKETQYF
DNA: TGCGCCAGCAGCTTGGGGGACATCTCCAAGGAGACCCAGTACTTC

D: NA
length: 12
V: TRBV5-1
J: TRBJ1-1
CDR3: CASSSLGSEAFF
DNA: TGCGCCAGCAGCTCCTTGGGCTCTGAAGCTTTCTTT

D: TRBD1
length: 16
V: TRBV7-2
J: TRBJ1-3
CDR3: CASSLNRGLSGNTIYF
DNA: TGTGCCAGCAGCCTCAACAGGGGGCTATCTGGAAACACCATATATTTT

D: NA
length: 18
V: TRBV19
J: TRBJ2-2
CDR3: CASSRDSISVANTGELFF
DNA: TGTGCCAGTAGTCGTGACAGCATATCCGTCGCGAACACCGGGGAGCTGTTTTTT

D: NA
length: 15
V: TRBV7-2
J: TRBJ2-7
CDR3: CASSLVVLGGYEQYF
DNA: TGTGCCAGCAGCTTAGTAGTTTTGGGAGGCTACGAGCAGTACTTC

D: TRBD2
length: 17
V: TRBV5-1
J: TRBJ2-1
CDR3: CATTLAGGLGAYNEQFF
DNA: TGCGCCACCACCCTAGCGGGAGGCCTAGGGGCCTACAATGAGCAGTTCTTC

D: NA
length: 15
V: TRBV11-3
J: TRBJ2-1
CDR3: CASSLGGRGYNEQFF
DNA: TGTGCCAGCAGCTTAGGCGGGCGGGGCTACAATGAGCAGTTCTTC

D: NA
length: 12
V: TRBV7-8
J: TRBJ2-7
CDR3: CASSAGVSEQYF
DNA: TGTGCCAGCAGCGCAGGGGTGAGCGAGCAGTACTTC

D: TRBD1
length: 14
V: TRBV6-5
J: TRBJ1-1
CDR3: CASSYSTGTTEAFF
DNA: TGTGCCAGCAGTTACTCGACAGGGACCACTGAAGCTTTCTTT

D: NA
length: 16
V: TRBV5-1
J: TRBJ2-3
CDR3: CASRFRSLKDTDTQYF
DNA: TGCGCCAGCAGATTTCGGTCTTTAAAAGACACAGATACGCAGTATTTT

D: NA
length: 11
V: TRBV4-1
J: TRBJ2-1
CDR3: CASSRDTQRFF
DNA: TGCGCCAGCTCACGGGACACGCAGCGGTTCTTC

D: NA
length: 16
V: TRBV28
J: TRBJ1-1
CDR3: CASSLTAGASGPEAFF
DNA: TGTGCCAGCAGTTTAACCGCAGGGGCCTCGGGTCCTGAAGCTTTCTTT

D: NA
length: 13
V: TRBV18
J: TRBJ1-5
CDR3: CASSWSQDQPQHF
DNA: TGTGCCAGCTCATGGAGCCAAGATCAGCCCCAGCATTTT

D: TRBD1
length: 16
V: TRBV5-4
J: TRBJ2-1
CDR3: CASSVQGQGAYNEQFF
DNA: TGTGCCAGCAGCGTGCAGGGACAGGGAGCCTACAATGAGCAGTTCTTC

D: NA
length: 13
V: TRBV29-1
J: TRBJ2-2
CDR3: CSVVPGYTGELFF
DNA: TGCAGCGTTGTCCCCGGTTACACCGGGGAGCTGTTTTTT

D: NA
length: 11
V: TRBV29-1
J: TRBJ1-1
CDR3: CSVARGTEAFF
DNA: TGCAGCGTTGCCCGGGGCACTGAAGCTTTCTTT

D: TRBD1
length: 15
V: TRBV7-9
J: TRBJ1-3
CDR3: CASSAPGGGGNTIYF
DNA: TGTGCCAGCAGCGCCCCAGGGGGCGGTGGAAACACCATATATTTT

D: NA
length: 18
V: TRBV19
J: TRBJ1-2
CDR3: CASSMEAGAPSWTYGYTF
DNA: TGTGCCAGTAGTATGGAAGCAGGGGCCCCCTCTTGGACCTATGGCTACACCTTC